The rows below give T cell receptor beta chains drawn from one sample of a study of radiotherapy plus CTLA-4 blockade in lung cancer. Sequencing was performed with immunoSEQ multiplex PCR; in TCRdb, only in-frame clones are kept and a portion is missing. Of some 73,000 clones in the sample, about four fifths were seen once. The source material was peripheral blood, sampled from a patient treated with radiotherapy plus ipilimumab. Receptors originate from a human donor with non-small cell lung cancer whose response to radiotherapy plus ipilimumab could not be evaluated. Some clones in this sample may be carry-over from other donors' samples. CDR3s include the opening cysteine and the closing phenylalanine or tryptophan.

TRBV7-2	CASSFGLADIETQYF
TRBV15	CATSAFGARPDTQYF
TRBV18	CASSPQGYQPQHF
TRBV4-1	CASSHRAETANTGELFF
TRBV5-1	CASSQDTGWETQYF
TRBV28	CASRVTGNNEQFF
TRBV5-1	CASSWSDSRTDTQYF
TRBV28	CASSLEHAVQPQHF
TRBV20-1	CSAIRDRAGYF
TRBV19	CASSISTANYGYTF
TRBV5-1	CASSLRGGLPDEQFF
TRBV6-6	CASSSLYEQYF
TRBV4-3	CASSQEGGGQGASGNTIYF
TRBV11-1	CASSLTGTANTEAFF
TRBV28	CASSLLSGTGLGEQYF
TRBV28	CASDGPGRYVAQHF
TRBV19	CASRAGLREKLFF
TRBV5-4	CASRAPGLGAGELFF
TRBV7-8	CASSLDRTYTDTQYF
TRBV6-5	CASSSGHALNTEAFF
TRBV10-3	CAISPGGSGNTIYF
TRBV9	CASSVAGQGAFTEAFF
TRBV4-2	CASSQALVGGGKAFF
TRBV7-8	CASSPRLGGTGPYEQYF
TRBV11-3	CASSPLTGSYNEQFF
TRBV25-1	CASSGYYEQFF
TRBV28	CASSLGAGNYGYTF
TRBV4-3	CASSQPQGVAGGQNEQFF
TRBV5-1	CASQQGAVDEKLFF
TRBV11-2	CASSAIPGQMDTDTQYF
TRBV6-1	CASDPGQGLDEQYF
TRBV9	CASSERGTTYEQYF
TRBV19	CASTPRGGQPQHF
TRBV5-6	CASSSWGLPRGSPLHF
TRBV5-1	CASSLVDRVHSPLHF
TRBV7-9	CASSPRDLNTEAFF
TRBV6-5	CASTSGYEQYF
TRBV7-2	CASSLFPGTDTQYF
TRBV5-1	CASSPQGAEDTQYF
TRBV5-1	CASSLRSDQRGSEQFF
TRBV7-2	CASSFTGGSGNTIYF
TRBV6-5	CASSYTQAGFEAFF
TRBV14	CASSQGDSEETQYF
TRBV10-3	CATISTGQASYEQYF
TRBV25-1	CASSDIDRLENTEAFF
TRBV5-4	CASSLLLSGNYGYTF
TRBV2	CASSGQGSTDTQYF
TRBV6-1	CASSGYRDSYEQYF
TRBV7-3	CASSLGPQGTSPLHF
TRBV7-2	CASSSATGLGYTF
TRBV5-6	CASSPLSGGETQYF
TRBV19	CASSVLAGGTTDTQYF
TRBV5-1	CASSSGGGGTEAFF
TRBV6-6	CASSYSATGAYEQYF
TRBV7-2	CASSLVGQAYYGYTF
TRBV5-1	CASSLAGNEQFF
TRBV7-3	CASSRTSYEQYF
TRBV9	CASSGAGTSTDTQYF
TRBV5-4	CASTSGQGRNSPLHF